The 26 T cell receptor beta chains below all came from one sample that was sequenced in a study of lymphopenia after photon versus proton radiotherapy. This table comes from immunoSEQ multiplex PCR, and its TCRdb copy is limited to in-frame clones, with some not included. The sample shows 55,000 to 70,000 clones, around 88% of them seen only once. Sequenced here: peripheral blood, sampled from a patient treated with photon-based radiotherapy. Every receptor here comes from a middle-aged man with gastric cancer.

This clone came up once. The CDR3 loop is CASSLRLSGGVTIQYF. CDR3 coding DNA: TGTGCCAGCAGCCTGCGGTTGAGCGGGGGCGTGACGATTCAGTACTTC. V is TRBV5-6 and J is TRBJ2-4, with 8 positions matching TRBD2. The germline V gene has CDR1 SGHDT and CDR2 YYEEEE. The CDR3 spans 16 residues. V shed 4 bases, J shed 10 bases, and the junction held 16 bases outside the gene matches.

This chain joins TRBV18 and TRBJ2-7, with no clear D. Trimming removed 2 bases at V and 2 bases at J, with 7 bases between. CDR3 size: 13 residues. Germline V lookup: CDR1 KGHSH, CDR2 LQKENI. CDR3 residues: CASSPRGPYEQYF. CDR3 in DNA: TGTGCCAGCTCACCAAGAGGTCCCTACGAGCAGTACTTC.

This clone was detected only a few times. The CDR3 loop is CASSGTGRAEAFF. The CDR3 DNA sequence: TGTGCCAGCAGCGGGACAGGGAGGGCTGAAGCTTTCTTT. J is TRBJ1-1 and V is TRBV2, with 9 bases matching TRBD1. The germline CDR1 and CDR2 sequences are SNHLY and FYNNEI. The CDR3 consists of 13 residues. The junction had 5 bases not matched to a gene; V was cut back by 6 bases and J by 6 bases.

The chain recombines TRBV5-5 with TRBJ1-5; a weak D match, TRBD1 (5 bases). Trimming shortened V by 3 bases and J by 0 bases, and 10 bases separated the two germline ends. There are 15 residues in the CDR3. Germline CDR1 is SGHKS and CDR2 is YYEKEE (reference sequence). The CDR3, as DNA: TGTGCCAGCAGCTACGGACACATTAGCAATCAGCCCCAGCATTTT. This encodes CASSYGHISNQPQHF.

V is TRBV11-3 and J is TRBJ2-1; no firm D call. CDR1 and CDR2 from the germline V gene are SGHNT and YENEEA. This CDR3 contains 14 residues. Trimming cost V 2 bases and J 1 base, with 6 bases left between them. CDR3 nucleotide sequence: TGTGCCAGCAGCTTATCAAGGTCCTACAATGAGCAGTTCTTC. Its protein is CASSLSRSYNEQFF.

The V call is TRBV4-3, the J call TRBJ1-1; D is uncertain. V dropped 1 base and J dropped 1 base, with 1 base sitting between them. The CDR3 covers 12 residues. Germline V gene lookup returns CDR1 LGHNA and CDR2 YSLEER. CDR3 protein: CASSQGNTEAFF. CDR3 nucleotides: TGCGCCAGCAGCCAAGGGAACACTGAAGCTTTCTTT.

The sample holds a few counts of this clone. This chain uses TRBV10-3 with TRBJ2-7; 12 nucleotides align to TRBD1. CDR1 ENHRY and CDR2 SYGVKD come from the germline V gene. The junction had 16 bases not matched to a gene; V was cut back by 10 bases and J by 6 bases. The CDR3 has 16 amino acids. The CDR3 loop is CATAGQGALRVSEQYF. The DNA for the CDR3 is TGTGCCACCGCGGGACAGGGGGCTCTTAGGGTGAGCGAGCAGTACTTC.

This clone was counted once. A read error may produce the germline difference seen at one junction end. The CDR3 reads CSVEAGGLDEQYF. DNA for the CDR3: TGCAGCGTGGAAGCGGGGGGGCTTGACGAGCAGTACTTC. The V gene is TRBV29-1, the J gene TRBJ2-7; 10 bases are a match to TRBD2. Germline assignment: CDR1 SQVTM and CDR2 ANQGSEA. The CDR3 sequence is 13 residues long.

The chain links TRBV12-2 to TRBJ2-7. TRBV12-2 is a listed pseudogene. There are 11 residues in the CDR3. The CDR3 protein is CASRRRYEQYF. The CDR3 DNA follows: TGTGCAAGTCGCCGTCGATACGAGCAGTACTTC.

This chain connects TRBV19 to TRBJ1-2; maybe TRBD1 (5 bases). V was clipped by 6 bases and J by 6 bases, with 11 bases between them. The germline V gene encodes CDR1 LNHDA and CDR2 SQIVND (reference sequence). The CDR3 runs 12 residues. The CDR3 loop is CASSDSSNGYTF. CDR3 in DNA: TGTGCCAGTAGCGACAGTAGCAATGGCTACACCTTC.

This clone was seen once. The rearrangement joins TRBV5-1 to TRBJ2-6, with 9 positions matching TRBD2. With 4 bases clipped from V and 0 bases from J, the junction kept 8 bases outside the gene matches. CDR3 size: 18 residues. From germline, CDR1 is SGHRS and CDR2 YFSETQ. CDR3 sequence (DNA): TGCGCCAGCAGCCCGATAGCGGGGGCGGACTCTGGGGCCAACGTCCTGACTTTC. It encodes CASSPIAGADSGANVLTF.

The chain has TRBV27 and TRBJ1-4, with no clear D. The ends were cut back, 2 bases at V and 3 bases at J, with 13 bases in the middle. CDR1 and CDR2 (germline): MNHEY, SMNVEV (reference sequence). This CDR3 has 16 residues. The CDR3 DNA reads TGTGCCAGCAGTTTAAGGGCGATTTCAGCTAATGAAAAACTGTTTTTT. Translated, it gives CASSLRAISANEKLFF.

J is TRBJ2-7 and V is TRBV5-1; D is undetermined. Germline CDR1 reads SGHRS; CDR2 reads YFSETQ. The CDR3 length is 12 residues. The V end was cut by 0 bases, the J end by 3 bases, with 4 bases between. CDR3 region: CASSLGLYEQYF. The CDR3, as DNA: TGCGCCAGCAGCTTGGGACTCTACGAGCAGTACTTC. Looking up the rest from reference TRBV5-1 and TRBJ2-7 gives the full variable domain: KAGVTQTPRYLIKTRGQQVTLSCSPISGHRSVSWYQQTPGQGLQFLFEYFSETQRNKGNFPGRFSGRQFSNSRSEMNVSTLELGDSALYLCASSLGLYEQYFGPGTRLTVT.

The chain couples TRBV5-4 to TRBJ2-3, with a tentative D call TRBD2 (7 bases). V was cut by 5 bases and J by 6 bases, with 22 bases left in between. Germline values: CDR1 SGHNT, CDR2 YYREEE (reference sequence). This CDR3 is 16 amino acids long. CDR3 DNA sequence: TGTGCCAGCAGTTTTGTACCCCAACGGGGGGCGGATACGCAGTATTTT. Translated: CASSFVPQRGADTQYF.

This chain joins TRBV5-1 and TRBJ1-4; 7 bases map to TRBD1. This CDR3 has 14 amino acids. Germline CDR1 is SGHRS and CDR2 is YFSETQ. The V gene end was trimmed by 2 bases and the J gene end by 8 bases; junction bases not matched to a gene: 6. The CDR3 coding sequence is TGCGCCAGCAGCTTTACAGGGGCTGGCGAAAAACTGTTTTTT. Amino acid sequence: CASSFTGAGEKLFF.

This sequence joins TRBV28 and TRBJ2-5; 7 nucleotides agree with TRBD1. CDR1 is MDHEN, CDR2 SYDVKM, per germline. The CDR3 totals 16 residues. After removal of 4 bases from V and 3 bases from J, the junction contained 11 bases not matched to a gene. CDR3 DNA sequence: TGTGCCAGCAGTTCACTGGGACCGGGACAGAAAGAGACCCAGTACTTC. Its translation: CASSSLGPGQKETQYF. Supplemented by reference TRBV28 and TRBJ2-5, the full variable domain reads DVKVTQSSRYLVKRTGEKVFLECVQDMDHENMFWYRQDPGLGLRLIYFSYDVKMKEKGDIPEGYSVSREKKERFSLILESASTNQTSMYLCASSSLGPGQKETQYFGPGTRLLVL.

The chain recombines TRBV5-1 with TRBJ2-5, with 8 bases lining up with TRBD2. The V and J ends lost 3 bases and 5 bases, in that order; junction bases with no gene match: 9. Per the germline V gene, CDR1 is SGHRS and CDR2 is YFSETQ. The CDR3 sequence is 15 residues long. The DNA for the CDR3 is TGCGCCAGCAGCTCCTCAGCGGGGGCAGGGGAGACCCAGTACTTC. Translating it yields CASSSSAGAGETQYF.

The chain links TRBV30 to TRBJ2-3; no definite D call. The CDR3 has 11 residues. Germline V lookup: CDR1 GTSNPN, CDR2 SVGIG (reference sequence). Trimming left V 0 bases short and J 5 bases short, with 3 bases between. CDR3 bases: TGTGCCTGGAGTGTACGAGATACGCAGTATTTT. Its translation: CAWSVRDTQYF. The full variable domain, rest sourced from reference TRBV30 and TRBJ2-3, is SQTIHQWPATLVQPVGSPLSLECTVEGTSNPNLYWYRQAAGRGLQLLFYSVGIGQISSEVPQNLSASRPQDRQFILSSKKLLLSDSGFYLCAWSVRDTQYFGPGTRLTVL.

V usage is TRBV7-6 and J usage is TRBJ2-1; maybe TRBD1 (5 bases). CDR1 is SGHVS and CDR2 is FNYEAQ in the germline V gene. V was clipped by 5 bases and J by 15 bases, with 14 bases between them. The CDR3 length is 11 residues. The CDR3, as DNA: TGTGCCAGCAGCCGTGGGGCAGAGACGTTCTTC. Translating gives CASSRGAETFF.

This clone was observed a single time. This chain uses TRBV2 with TRBJ2-5; 8 nucleotides align to TRBD1. Unmatched junction bases numbered 0, after V lost 4 bases and J lost 5 bases. Per the germline V gene, CDR1 is SNHLY and CDR2 is FYNNEI. This CDR3 region has 12 residues. CDR3 nucleotides: TGTGCCAGCAGTGGACAGGGGGAGACCCAGTACTTC. Amino acid sequence: CASSGQGETQYF.

The rearrangement links TRBV6-1 to TRBJ2-5; 9 nucleotides align to TRBD1. The CDR3 has 13 amino acids. J was trimmed by 9 bases and V by 5 bases; bases with no gene match: 7. Per germline, CDR1 MNHNS and CDR2 SASEGT. CDR3 protein: CASSSTGGRAQYF. CDR3 bases: TGTGCCAGCAGTTCCACAGGGGGCCGGGCCCAGTACTTC.

The chain is built from TRBV29-1 and TRBJ1-4, with D tentatively TRBD1 (6 bases). V lost 6 bases and J lost 8, with 16 bases in between. Germline loops: CDR1 SQVTM, CDR2 ANQGSEA. The CDR3 consists of 13 residues. This CDR3 reads CSVQGGAGEKLFF. The CDR3, as DNA: TGCAGCGTACAGGGAGGTGCGGGAGAAAAACTGTTTTTT.

The rearrangement links TRBV4-3 to TRBJ1-1, with D possibly being TRBD1 (6 bases). V lost 0 bases and J lost 10, with 12 bases in between. CDR1 and CDR2 (germline): LGHNA, YSLEER. The CDR3 is 13 residues long. This chain's CDR3 is CASSQDRDIRAFF. CDR3 nucleotides: TGCGCCAGCAGCCAAGATAGGGACATCCGAGCTTTCTTT.

The chain couples TRBV9 to TRBJ2-1; the D gene is possibly TRBD1 (6 bases). The CDR3 loop spans 15 amino acids. Trimming pared 3 bases from V and 2 bases from J, leaving 12 bases between. Germline CDR1 reads SGDLS; CDR2 reads YYNGEE. The CDR3 loop reads CASSARDTAYNEQFF. For the CDR3, the DNA is TGTGCCAGCAGCGCCCGGGACACCGCCTACAATGAGCAGTTCTTC.

This chain links TRBV5-1 with TRBJ1-4; the D gene is possibly TRBD1 (5 bases). Germline V lookup: CDR1 SGHRS, CDR2 YFSETQ. The CDR3 sequence is 17 residues long. Trimming shortened V by 0 bases and J by 6 bases, and 18 bases separated the two germline ends. CDR3 region: CASSLVGNQWGDEKLFF. The CDR3 DNA sequence: TGCGCCAGCAGCTTGGTAGGGAACCAGTGGGGGGATGAAAAACTGTTTTTT. The variable domain in full, with the rest retrieved from reference TRBV5-1 and TRBJ1-4, is KAGVTQTPRYLIKTRGQQVTLSCSPISGHRSVSWYQQTPGQGLQFLFEYFSETQRNKGNFPGRFSGRQFSNSRSEMNVSTLELGDSALYLCASSLVGNQWGDEKLFFGSGTQLSVL.

The chain couples TRBV21-1 to TRBJ1-3. TRBV21-1 is flagged as a pseudogene. The CDR3 extends over 15 amino acids. The CDR3 DNA sequence: TGTGCCAGCAGCAAATCCGGGACGCCGTGTAACACCATATATTTT. The encoded protein is CASSKSGTPCNTIYF.